The 28 T cell receptor beta chains presented below share a single source sample, sequenced in a study of T-cell memory formation after mild COVID-19. TCRdb passed the 5' RACE reads through MiXCR, listing each CDR3 protein once. The sample has approximately 400,000 distinct CDR3 sequences, roughly 18% seen once. The sample comprised PBMCs or a T cell subset sorted from them (not recorded which). Source of these receptors: a man younger than 30 who had mild COVID-19 (a few samples of this study predate the infection). Cell type and time point are not known.

This clonotype was seen a few times. The chain has TRBV5-1 and TRBJ1-1; a weak D match, TRBD1 (5 bases). Germline V CDR1 and CDR2: SGHRS, YFSETQ. The CDR3 totals 15 residues. The V end was cut by 4 bases, the J end by 4 bases, with 17 bases between. CDR3 amino acids: CASSLGVQGGTEAFF. Here the CDR3 DNA reads TGCGCCAGCAGCCTAGGGGTCCAGGGTGGCACTGAAGCTTTCTTT. The entire variable domain, with the rest obtained from reference TRBV5-1 and TRBJ1-1, is as follows: KAGVTQTPRYLIKTRGQQVTLSCSPISGHRSVSWYQQTPGQGLQFLFEYFSETQRNKGNFPGRFSGRQFSNSRSEMNVSTLELGDSALYLCASSLGVQGGTEAFFGQGTRLTVV.

The chain carries TRBV29-1 and TRBJ2-2; maybe TRBD1 (5 bases). Germline CDR1 SQVTM, CDR2 ANQGSEA. CDR3 length: 12 residues. Trimming pared 7 bases from V and 0 bases from J, leaving 6 bases between. This CDR3 reads CSARANTGELFF. DNA of the CDR3: TGCAGCGCCAGGGCGAACACCGGGGAGCTGTTTTTT.

This clonotype was seen a few times. J is TRBJ1-5 and V is TRBV6-5, with D possibly being TRBD1 (5 bases). Deletions cut 6 bases from V and 6 bases from J, with 12 bases between. Germline V gives CDR1 MNHEY, CDR2 SVGAGI. CDR3 length: 13 residues. This CDR3 is CASSSSRGQPQHF. CDR3 DNA sequence: TGTGCCAGCAGCTCATCAAGGGGTCAGCCCCAGCATTTT.

The V gene is TRBV4-3, the J gene TRBJ2-7; 8 bases fit TRBD2. Germline loops: CDR1 LGHNA, CDR2 YSLEER. V lost 0 bases to trimming and J lost 7 bases; unmatched junction nucleotides: 5. The length of the CDR3 is 14 residues. Here the CDR3 DNA reads TGCGCCAGCAGCCAAGAGGCGGGAGGAGGAGAGCAGTACTTC. This gives the protein CASSQEAGGGEQYF.

This clonotype appeared once. The genes are TRBV20-1 and TRBJ1-1; D is perhaps TRBD1 (6 bases). CDR1 and CDR2 (germline): DFQATT, SNEGSKA (reference sequence). The CDR3 sequence is 15 residues long. V shed 2 bases and J shed 4 bases, with 17 bases lying between them. The CDR3, as DNA: TGCAGTGCTAGAAAAAGCAGGGGTAGGGGCACTGAAGCTTTCTTT. This encodes CSARKSRGRGTEAFF.

V gene TRBV5-1 combines with J gene TRBJ2-1, with a possible D match to TRBD2 (6 bases). The CDR3 has 16 residues. V was cut by 6 bases and J by 0 bases, with 16 bases left in between. The V gene's germline CDR1 is SGHRS and CDR2 YFSETQ. The CDR3 sequence is CASKEAAGSSYNEQFF. The CDR3 DNA follows: TGCGCCAGCAAAGAAGCCGCGGGGAGCTCCTACAATGAGCAGTTCTTC.

This clonotype has more than one count but fewer than ten. The chain couples TRBV7-3 to TRBJ2-3, with no clear D. Germline V gene data show CDR1 as SGHTA and CDR2 as FQGTGA. The CDR3 totals 13 residues. V was trimmed by 3 bases and J by 6 bases, leaving 10 bases between them. The CDR3 nucleotides read TGTGCCAGCAGCTTGAGGTTGGTGGATACGCAGTATTTT. It codes for CASSLRLVDTQYF.

The rearrangement uses TRBV6-2 or TRBV6-3 and TRBJ1-1; no clear D. The V gene lost 0 bases and the J gene lost 1 base, with 12 bases spanning the gap. Germline V gene lookup returns CDR1 MNHEY and CDR2 SVGEGT. The CDR3 consists of 16 residues. This CDR3 is CASSYSRGSWNTEAFF. The CDR3, as DNA: TGTGCCAGCAGTTACTCGCGGGGAAGCTGGAACACTGAAGCTTTCTTT.

J is TRBJ2-7 and V is TRBV29-1; the D gene could be TRBD1 or TRBD2 (5 bases each). There are 13 residues in the CDR3. V lost 0 bases to trimming and J lost 4 bases, with 10 bases between them. In germline, CDR1 is SQVTM, CDR2 ANQGSEA. The DNA for the CDR3 is TGCAGCGTTGAAGAGGGGGATAGGTACGAGCAGTACTTC. It specifies CSVEEGDRYEQYF.

The rearrangement joins TRBV11-2 to TRBJ2-7; tentative D call: TRBD1 (7 bases). Trimming left V 4 bases short and J 5 bases short, with 9 bases between. Germline V lookup: CDR1 SGHAT, CDR2 FQNNGV. This CDR3 is built from 12 residues. The CDR3 sequence is CASSSGGNEQYF. The CDR3 DNA sequence: TGTGCCAGCAGCTCAGGGGGGAACGAGCAGTACTTC.

The chain recombines TRBV4-3 with TRBJ1-4, with D hard to call. The length of the CDR3 is 16 residues. V gave up 1 base and J gave up 8 bases, with 17 bases separating them. CDR1 and CDR2 from the germline V gene are LGHNA and YSLEER. In DNA form, the CDR3 reads TGCGCCAGCAGCCAAGGTCGGTCTCCCCCAGGCGAAAAACTGTTTTTT. As protein: CASSQGRSPPGEKLFF.

The chain recombines TRBV10-3 with TRBJ1-1; D perhaps matches TRBD1 (6 bases). Trimming pared 8 bases from V and 3 bases from J, leaving 13 bases between. Germline V CDR1 and CDR2: ENHRY, SYGVKD. This CDR3 comprises 13 residues. CDR3 in DNA: TGTGCCATCGGGGCGGGGGCGGACACTGAAGCTTTCTTT. Translated: CAIGAGADTEAFF.

This chain joins TRBV10-3 and TRBJ2-7, with 7 nucleotides matching TRBD1. In germline, CDR1 is ENHRY, CDR2 SYGVKD. J was trimmed by 2 bases and V by 10 bases; bases with no gene match: 14. The CDR3 is 15 residues long. The CDR3, as DNA: TGTGCCACCGCTAACAGGGGACAGCATCCCTACGAGCAGTACGTC. Translated, it gives CATANRGQHPYEQYV.

J is TRBJ1-6 and V is TRBV7-9; D is ambiguous. CDR1 and CDR2 (germline): SEHNR, FQNEAQ (reference sequence). Trimming took off 4 bases at V and 5 bases at J, with 15 bases between the two ends. This CDR3 spans 16 amino acids. The CDR3 DNA sequence: TGTGCCAGCAGCTCATCAGGACTGCACCATAATTCACCCCTCCACTTT. This encodes CASSSSGLHHNSPLHF.

V and J are TRBV27 and TRBJ2-6; no reliable D call. CDR3 length: 15 amino acids. Trimming removed 3 bases at V and 1 base at J, with 7 bases between. The germline V gene has CDR1 MNHEY and CDR2 SMNVEV (reference sequence). The CDR3 DNA sequence: TGTGCCAGCAGTTTGAAAGGATCTGGGGCCAACGTCCTGACTTTC. Amino acids: CASSLKGSGANVLTF. Variable domain in full (rest from reference TRBV27 and TRBJ2-6): EAQVTQNPRYLITVTGKKLTVTCSQNMNHEYMSWYRQDPGLGLRQIYYSMNVEVTDKGDVPEGYKVSRKEKRNFPLILESPSPNQTSLYFCASSLKGSGANVLTFGAGSRLTVL.

The chain has TRBV30 and TRBJ2-1, with no clear D. The germline V gene encodes CDR1 GTSNPN and CDR2 SVGIG (reference sequence). The CDR3 length is 11 residues. V dropped 3 bases and J dropped 5 bases, with 5 bases sitting between them. CDR3 nucleotides: TGTGCCTGGAGCACAGACAATGAGCAGTTCTTC. Encoded protein: CAWSTDNEQFF.

V gene TRBV2 combines with J gene TRBJ2-2; possibly TRBD1 for D (5 bases). The CDR3 length is 15 residues. Looked up from germline, CDR1 is SNHLY and CDR2 is FYNNEI. V was cut by 6 bases and J by 8 bases, with 19 bases left in between. CDR3 residues: CASRGMDMVEGELFF. CDR3 DNA sequence: TGTGCCAGCAGGGGGATGGACATGGTGGAAGGGGAGCTGTTTTTT.

This clonotype turned up a few times. V gene TRBV4-1 combines with J gene TRBJ1-5; no reliable D call. Germline V gene data show CDR1 as MGHRA and CDR2 as YSYEKL. V was trimmed by 5 bases and J by 0 bases, leaving 14 bases between them. The CDR3 is made up of 16 amino acids. The CDR3 region has the DNA TGCGCCAGCAGCTACCGTGGGCAGGATAGCAATCAGCCCCAGCATTTT. It translates to CASSYRGQDSNQPQHF.

The CDR3 reads CASTRQGRYV. The CDR3 DNA follows: TGTGCCAGCACCCGCCAGGGTAGGTACGTC. The V call is TRBV9, the J call TRBJ2-7; D might be TRBD1 (5 bases). CDR3 length equals 10 residues. With 6 bases removed from V and 12 bases from J, the gap between germline ends came to 13 bases. CDR1 is SGDLS, CDR2 YYNGEE, per germline.

This chain links TRBV12-3 or TRBV12-4 with TRBJ2-7; D is unresolved. This CDR3 comprises 11 residues. Trimming removed 6 bases from V and 7 bases from J, with 10 bases in between. The CDR3: CASSAVREQYF. Here the CDR3 DNA reads TGTGCCAGCAGCGCCGTCCGAGAGCAGTACTTC.

This chain connects TRBV19 to TRBJ2-2; tentatively, D is TRBD2 (6 bases). Germline V gene lookup returns CDR1 LNHDA and CDR2 SQIVND (reference sequence). Trimming removed 6 bases from V and 1 base from J, with 12 bases in between. The length of the CDR3 is 15 residues. This CDR3 is CASRRGSGNTGELFF. DNA of the CDR3: TGTGCCAGTAGGCGGGGTAGCGGGAACACCGGGGAGCTGTTTTTT.

The chain employs TRBV5-4 and TRBJ2-2; no clear D. Germline CDR1 SGHNT, CDR2 YYREEE (reference sequence). The CDR3 is made up of 17 amino acids. V shed 9 bases and J shed 0 bases, with 21 bases lying between them. The CDR3 sequence: CATTGPGLATNTGELFF. In DNA form, the CDR3 reads TGTGCCACCACCGGTCCAGGTTTGGCGACGAACACCGGGGAGCTGTTTTTT.

This chain connects TRBV29-1 to TRBJ2-3, with 13 bases lining up with TRBD2. The V gene's germline CDR1 is SQVTM and CDR2 ANQGSEA. The junction had 3 bases not matched to a gene; V was cut back by 6 bases and J by 3 bases. The CDR3 length is 14 residues. The CDR3 DNA is TGCAGCGTGGTACTAGCGGGGGGGACAGATACGCAGTATTTT. It codes for CSVVLAGGTDTQYF.

The gene calls are TRBV6-1 and TRBJ2-2; D gene unclear. This CDR3 has 14 amino acids. Germline lookup yields CDR1 MNHNS and CDR2 SASEGT. The V end was cut by 2 bases, the J end by 4 bases, with 8 bases between. The CDR3 region is CASSERWTTGELFF. The CDR3 nucleotides are TGTGCCAGCAGTGAAAGGTGGACCACCGGGGAGCTGTTTTTT.

CDR3 bases: TGTGCCAGTAACAGGGATAGCAATCAGCCCCAGCATTTT. Residues: CASNRDSNQPQHF. The chain links TRBV6-2 or TRBV6-3 to TRBJ1-5; tentative D call: TRBD1 (6 bases). V was cut by 9 bases and J by 0 bases, with 9 bases left in between. Germline V gene sequence: CDR1 MNHEY, CDR2 SVGEGT. The CDR3 has 13 amino acids.

This clonotype was counted only a few times. The chain has TRBV4-3 and TRBJ2-3, with D perhaps assigned TRBD1 or TRBD2 (7 bases each). The CDR3 runs to 17 residues. V lost 3 bases to trimming and J lost 1 base, with 17 bases between them. Germline CDR1 is LGHNA and CDR2 is YSLEER. The CDR3 bases are TGCGCCAGCAGCCAGGGAGGGGACAGATCCCGCACAGATACGCAGTATTTT. This sequence encodes CASSQGGDRSRTDTQYF.

V is TRBV9 and J is TRBJ2-5, with 9 nucleotides matching TRBD2. CDR1 and CDR2 (germline): SGDLS, YYNGEE. J gave up 2 bases and V 0 bases, and 5 bases lay outside the gene matches. This CDR3 is 16 amino acids long. CDR3 protein: CASSVGASGAQETQYF. The CDR3 DNA follows: TGTGCCAGCAGCGTAGGGGCTAGCGGGGCGCAAGAGACCCAGTACTTC. Combining the CDR3 with reference TRBV9 and TRBJ2-5 gives the whole variable domain DSGVTQTPKHLITATGQRVTLRCSPRSGDLSVYWYQQSLDQGLQFLIQYYNGEERAKGNILERFSAQQFPDLHSELNLSSLELGDSALYFCASSVGASGAQETQYFGPGTRLLVL.

The rearrangement links TRBV20-1 to TRBJ2-1; the match to TRBD2 covers 7 bases. The CDR3 covers 15 residues. Germline V CDR1 and CDR2: DFQATT, SNEGSKA (reference sequence). The V segment lost 3 bases and the J segment 4 bases; nucleotides outside the gene matches: 9. This CDR3 reads CSASPRGDLYNEQFF. CDR3 nucleotides: TGCAGTGCTAGCCCCCGGGGGGATTTATACAATGAGCAGTTCTTC.